The rows below give T cell receptor beta chains drawn from one sample of a study of shared clonotypes between healthy human individuals. Profiled with immunoSEQ multiplex PCR; TCRdb holds only in-frame clones, not every one. This table has 950,000 to 1,100,000 clones, approximately 78% appearing once. Sequences were obtained from memory CD4+ T cells from PBMCs. These receptors were taken from a man younger than 35 in good health. Some clones in this sample may be carry-over from other donors' samples. Each CDR3 is given with its conserved first and last residue. Each record gives: J gene, D gene, clone size, V gene, CDR3 DNA, CDR3 protein. A D gene is named only where the DNA matches it firmly. The size field is filled for only some rows; it gives once, few, many or a size class.

j_gene: TRBJ2-7; d_gene: NA; abundance: NA; v_gene: TRBV5-1; CDR3nt: TGCGCCAGCAGCTTTAGAGGGAGAAAGGACGAGCAGTACTTC; CDR3aa: CASSFRGRKDEQYF
j_gene: TRBJ2-1; d_gene: NA; abundance: NA; v_gene: TRBV29-1; CDR3nt: TGCAGCGTTGAAGACCCCCGGGACCCAACCTACAATGAGCAGTTCTTC; CDR3aa: CSVEDPRDPTYNEQFF
j_gene: TRBJ2-1; d_gene: NA; abundance: NA; v_gene: TRBV7-3; CDR3nt: TGTGCCAGCAGCTTCCAGCGGGACAATGAGCAGTTCTTC; CDR3aa: CASSFQRDNEQFF
j_gene: TRBJ2-1; d_gene: TRBD2; abundance: NA; v_gene: TRBV6-4; CDR3nt: TGTGCCAGCAGTTCCGGACTAGCGGGATTCAATGAGCAGTTCTTC; CDR3aa: CASSSGLAGFNEQFF
j_gene: TRBJ2-5; d_gene: NA; abundance: NA; v_gene: TRBV11-2; CDR3nt: TGTGCCAGCAGCTCCCCCGTCGGAGAGACCCAGTACTTC; CDR3aa: CASSSPVGETQYF
j_gene: TRBJ2-2; d_gene: NA; abundance: NA; v_gene: TRBV9; CDR3nt: TGTGCCAGCAGCGCTGACCCCATCCCGGTGGAGCTGTTTTTT; CDR3aa: CASSADPIPVELFF
j_gene: TRBJ1-5; d_gene: NA; abundance: NA; v_gene: TRBV19; CDR3nt: TGTGCCAGTCGCCTGGGGGGACATTTTAGCAATCAGCCCCAGCATTTT; CDR3aa: CASRLGGHFSNQPQHF
j_gene: TRBJ1-1; d_gene: TRBD1; abundance: NA; v_gene: TRBV6-6; CDR3nt: TGTGCCAGCAGTGCTGCAGGGGGGAACACTGAAGCTTTCTTT; CDR3aa: CASSAAGGNTEAFF
j_gene: TRBJ2-5; d_gene: TRBD2; abundance: NA; v_gene: TRBV25-1; CDR3nt: TGTGCCAGCAGTGACACTAGCGGGAGTGGGGAGACCCAGTACTTC; CDR3aa: CASSDTSGSGETQYF
j_gene: TRBJ1-5; d_gene: TRBD1; abundance: NA; v_gene: TRBV7-9; CDR3nt: TGTGCCAGCAGCTTAATCCGGGGGGGACAGTTTCACAATCAGCCCCAGCATTTT; CDR3aa: CASSLIRGGQFHNQPQHF
j_gene: TRBJ1-3; d_gene: TRBD1; abundance: NA; v_gene: TRBV28; CDR3nt: TGTGCCAGCAGTCCCTCGGACAGGGAGGGCACCATATATTTT; CDR3aa: CASSPSDREGTIYF
j_gene: TRBJ2-3; d_gene: TRBD1; abundance: NA; v_gene: TRBV5-1; CDR3nt: TGCGCCAGCAGCTTGGGGGACAGGGTGGGCACAGATACGCAGTATTTT; CDR3aa: CASSLGDRVGTDTQYF
j_gene: TRBJ1-2; d_gene: NA; abundance: NA; v_gene: TRBV4-2; CDR3nt: TGTGCCAGCAGCCAAGGATCGGCAGGCCGGTATGGCTACACCTTC; CDR3aa: CASSQGSAGRYGYTF
j_gene: TRBJ1-1; d_gene: TRBD1; abundance: few; v_gene: TRBV27; CDR3nt: TGTGCCAGCAGGAACGACAGGGGAGGCACTGAAGCTTTCTTT; CDR3aa: CASRNDRGGTEAFF
j_gene: TRBJ2-3; d_gene: TRBD1; abundance: NA; v_gene: TRBV5-1; CDR3nt: TGCGCCAGCAGCTTGGCCGGGACAGGGAGCACAGATACGCAGTATTTT; CDR3aa: CASSLAGTGSTDTQYF
j_gene: TRBJ2-7; d_gene: TRBD2; abundance: NA; v_gene: TRBV20-1; CDR3nt: TGCAGTGCTAGAGATCGAGCGGGGGGGTTCTTC; CDR3aa: CSARDRAGGFF
j_gene: TRBJ2-5; d_gene: NA; abundance: NA; v_gene: TRBV4-2; CDR3nt: TGTGCCAGCAGCCAAGATGGTCAGGGCCAAGAGACCCAGTACTTC; CDR3aa: CASSQDGQGQETQYF
j_gene: TRBJ2-6; d_gene: NA; abundance: NA; v_gene: TRBV4-3; CDR3nt: TGCGCCAGCAGCCTGCGGGCGCTTGATGGGGCCAACGTCCTGACTTTC; CDR3aa: CASSLRALDGANVLTF
j_gene: TRBJ2-7; d_gene: NA; abundance: NA; v_gene: TRBV19; CDR3nt: TGTGCCAGTAGCTGGGGGGGGCTCTTCTACGAGCAGTACTTC; CDR3aa: CASSWGGLFYEQYF
j_gene: TRBJ2-7; d_gene: TRBD1; abundance: NA; v_gene: TRBV5-1; CDR3nt: TGCGCCAGCAGCTTAGGACAGGGGATTGACGCCCACGAGCAGTACTTC; CDR3aa: CASSLGQGIDAHEQYF
j_gene: TRBJ1-2; d_gene: TRBD1; abundance: NA; v_gene: TRBV28; CDR3nt: TGTGCCAGCAGTTTATTGACAGGGTTAGGGGATGGCTACACCTTC; CDR3aa: CASSLLTGLGDGYTF
j_gene: TRBJ1-2; d_gene: NA; abundance: NA; v_gene: TRBV6-1; CDR3nt: TGTGCCGCCTATCGCTATGGCTACACCTTC; CDR3aa: CAAYRYGYTF
j_gene: TRBJ1-2; d_gene: NA; abundance: NA; v_gene: TRBV9; CDR3nt: TGTGCCAGCAGCGATACCCCCCGGCCCCGCGGCTATGGCTACACCTTC; CDR3aa: CASSDTPRPRGYGYTF
j_gene: TRBJ2-2; d_gene: TRBD2; abundance: many; v_gene: TRBV4-2; CDR3nt: TGTGCCAGCAGCCAAGCCACGGGACTAGCAAACGGGGAGCTGTTTTTT; CDR3aa: CASSQATGLANGELFF
j_gene: TRBJ1-1; d_gene: TRBD1; abundance: NA; v_gene: TRBV27; CDR3nt: TGTGCCAGCATACGACAGGGGGGACGCGGTGAAGCTTTCTTT; CDR3aa: CASIRQGGRGEAFF
j_gene: TRBJ1-1; d_gene: NA; abundance: few; v_gene: TRBV7-9; CDR3nt: TGTGCCAGCATCAGTACAGGGCTGAACACTGAAGCTTTCTTT; CDR3aa: CASISTGLNTEAFF
j_gene: TRBJ2-5; d_gene: TRBD1; abundance: NA; v_gene: TRBV30; CDR3nt: TGTGCCTGGATGGCCGGGACAGGGGAGACCCAGTACTTC; CDR3aa: CAWMAGTGETQYF
j_gene: TRBJ2-3; d_gene: TRBD2; abundance: NA; v_gene: TRBV7-2; CDR3nt: TGTGCCAGCAGCTTTCTAGGGGCGGGCGGGAGATCAGATACGCAGTATTTT; CDR3aa: CASSFLGAGGRSDTQYF
j_gene: TRBJ1-4; d_gene: NA; abundance: NA; v_gene: TRBV6-1; CDR3nt: TGTGCCAGCATGCGGACTAATGAAAAACTGTTTTTT; CDR3aa: CASMRTNEKLFF
j_gene: TRBJ2-5; d_gene: TRBD2; abundance: NA; v_gene: TRBV7-3; CDR3nt: TGTGCCAGCAGCTTAACTAGCGGGAGCGGGGAGACCCAGTACTTC; CDR3aa: CASSLTSGSGETQYF
j_gene: TRBJ2-4; d_gene: NA; abundance: once; v_gene: TRBV30; CDR3nt: TGTGCCTGGAGCACCAGGATCCTAGCCAAAAACATTCAGTACTTC; CDR3aa: CAWSTRILAKNIQYF
j_gene: TRBJ1-2; d_gene: TRBD1; abundance: NA; v_gene: TRBV5-5; CDR3nt: TGTGCCAGCAGGTCCCCGGGACAGGGGACGTATGGCTACACCTTC; CDR3aa: CASRSPGQGTYGYTF
j_gene: TRBJ1-1; d_gene: NA; abundance: NA; v_gene: TRBV14; CDR3nt: TGTGCCAGCAGCCAAGGATTTCTCAAGGGGGACACTGAAGCTTTCTTT; CDR3aa: CASSQGFLKGDTEAFF
j_gene: TRBJ2-4; d_gene: TRBD2; abundance: NA; v_gene: TRBV5-6; CDR3nt: TGTGCCAGCAGCTCTAGCGGGGGAGCTAACATTCAGTACTTC; CDR3aa: CASSSSGGANIQYF
j_gene: TRBJ1-4; d_gene: NA; abundance: NA; v_gene: TRBV4-1; CDR3nt: TGCGCCAGCAGCCAGGGCAGCATGAGGGAAAAACTGTTTTTT; CDR3aa: CASSQGSMREKLFF
j_gene: TRBJ1-2; d_gene: NA; abundance: NA; v_gene: TRBV28; CDR3nt: TGTGCCAGCAGTTACGGACAGAACTATGGCTACACCTTC; CDR3aa: CASSYGQNYGYTF
j_gene: TRBJ2-5; d_gene: TRBD2; abundance: NA; v_gene: TRBV7-9; CDR3nt: TGTGCCAGCAGCTTAAACCTAGCGGGAGATGGGACCCAGTACTTC; CDR3aa: CASSLNLAGDGTQYF
j_gene: TRBJ2-7; d_gene: NA; abundance: NA; v_gene: TRBV6-1; CDR3nt: TGTGCCAGCAGTGTCGGACAGCCTAGCGTTTCCTACGAGCAGTACTTC; CDR3aa: CASSVGQPSVSYEQYF
j_gene: TRBJ1-1; d_gene: NA; abundance: few; v_gene: TRBV20-1; CDR3nt: TGCAGTGCCGCGGGGAACACTGAAGCTTTCTTT; CDR3aa: CSAAGNTEAFF
j_gene: TRBJ2-7; d_gene: TRBD1; abundance: NA; v_gene: TRBV7-2; CDR3nt: TGTGCCAGCAGCTTCGACAGGGGTCCAGAGCAGTACTTC; CDR3aa: CASSFDRGPEQYF
j_gene: TRBJ1-1; d_gene: NA; abundance: NA; v_gene: TRBV11-1; CDR3nt: TGTGCCAGCAGCCCGCTGACAGGACGGATCCCTGAAGCTTTCTTT; CDR3aa: CASSPLTGRIPEAFF